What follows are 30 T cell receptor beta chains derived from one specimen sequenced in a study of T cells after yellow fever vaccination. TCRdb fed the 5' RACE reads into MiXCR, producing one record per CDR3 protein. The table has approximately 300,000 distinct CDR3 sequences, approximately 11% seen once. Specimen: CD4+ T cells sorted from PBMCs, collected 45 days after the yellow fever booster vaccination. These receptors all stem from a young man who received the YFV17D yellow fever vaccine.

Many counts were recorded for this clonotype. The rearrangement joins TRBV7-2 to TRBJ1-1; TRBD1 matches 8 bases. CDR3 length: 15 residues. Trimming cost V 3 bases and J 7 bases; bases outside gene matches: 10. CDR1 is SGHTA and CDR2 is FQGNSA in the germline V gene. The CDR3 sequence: CASSLTPGTGYEAFF. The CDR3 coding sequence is TGTGCCAGCAGCTTGACCCCCGGGACAGGATATGAAGCTTTCTTT. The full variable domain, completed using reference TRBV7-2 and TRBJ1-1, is GAGVSQSPSNKVTEKGKDVELRCDPISGHTALYWYRQSLGQGLEFLIYFQGNSAPDKSGLPSDRFSAERTGGSVSTLTIQRTQQEDSAVYLCASSLTPGTGYEAFFGQGTRLTVV.

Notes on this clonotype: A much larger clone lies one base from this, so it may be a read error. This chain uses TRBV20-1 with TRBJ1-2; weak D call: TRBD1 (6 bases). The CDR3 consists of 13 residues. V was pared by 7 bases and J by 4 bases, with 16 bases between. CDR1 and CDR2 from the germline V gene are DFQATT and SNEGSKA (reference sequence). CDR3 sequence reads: CSVQGPTIYGYTF. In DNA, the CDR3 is TGCAGTGTTCAGGGGCCTACGATCTATGGCTACACCTTC.

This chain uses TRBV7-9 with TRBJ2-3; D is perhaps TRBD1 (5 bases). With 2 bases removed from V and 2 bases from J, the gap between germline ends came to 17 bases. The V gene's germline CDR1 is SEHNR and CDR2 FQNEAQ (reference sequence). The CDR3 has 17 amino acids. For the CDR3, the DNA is TGTGCCAGCAGCTTACTGACAGTCGGTCGGTACACAGATACGCAGTATTTT. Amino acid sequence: CASSLLTVGRYTDTQYF.

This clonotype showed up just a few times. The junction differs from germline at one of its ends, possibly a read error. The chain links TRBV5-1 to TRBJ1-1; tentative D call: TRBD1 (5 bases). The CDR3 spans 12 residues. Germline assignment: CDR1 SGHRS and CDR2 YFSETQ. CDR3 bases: TGCGCCAGCAGCCTCCCCGGGGCAGAAGTTTTCTTT. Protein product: CASSLPGAEVFF.

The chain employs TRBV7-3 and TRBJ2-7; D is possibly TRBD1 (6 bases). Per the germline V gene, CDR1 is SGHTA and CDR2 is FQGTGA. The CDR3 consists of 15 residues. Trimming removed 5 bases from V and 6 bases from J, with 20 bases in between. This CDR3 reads CASSPVAGALSEQYF. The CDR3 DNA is TGTGCCAGCAGCCCAGTGGCAGGGGCCCTCTCCGAGCAGTACTTC.

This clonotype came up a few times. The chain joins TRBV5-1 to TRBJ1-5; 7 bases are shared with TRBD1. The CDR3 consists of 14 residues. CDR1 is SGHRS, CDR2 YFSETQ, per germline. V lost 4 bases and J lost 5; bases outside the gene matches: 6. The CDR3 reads CASSAGTEDQPQHF. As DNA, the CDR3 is TGCGCCAGCAGCGCGGGGACAGAGGATCAGCCCCAGCATTTT.

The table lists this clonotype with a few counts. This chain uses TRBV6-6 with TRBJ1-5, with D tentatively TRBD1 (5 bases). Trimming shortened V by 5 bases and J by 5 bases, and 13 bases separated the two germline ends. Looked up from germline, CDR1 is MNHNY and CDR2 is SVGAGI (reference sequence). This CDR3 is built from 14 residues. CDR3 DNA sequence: TGTGCCAGCAGTGATGACAGACAGTATCAGCCCCAGCATTTT. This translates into CASSDDRQYQPQHF.

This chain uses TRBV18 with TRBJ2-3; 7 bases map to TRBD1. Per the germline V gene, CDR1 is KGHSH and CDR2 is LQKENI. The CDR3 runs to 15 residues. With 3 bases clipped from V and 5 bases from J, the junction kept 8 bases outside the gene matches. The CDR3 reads CASSPIEGAEDTQYF. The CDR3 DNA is TGTGCCAGCTCACCGATTGAGGGGGCGGAAGATACGCAGTATTTT.

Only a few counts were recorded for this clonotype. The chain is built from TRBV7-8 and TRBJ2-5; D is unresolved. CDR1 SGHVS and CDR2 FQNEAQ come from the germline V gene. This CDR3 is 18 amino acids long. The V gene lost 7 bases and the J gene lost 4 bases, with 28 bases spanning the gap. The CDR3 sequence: CASTPRFYGLMGGETQYF. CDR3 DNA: TGTGCCAGCACCCCACGGTTTTATGGGCTTATGGGTGGAGAGACCCAGTACTTC.

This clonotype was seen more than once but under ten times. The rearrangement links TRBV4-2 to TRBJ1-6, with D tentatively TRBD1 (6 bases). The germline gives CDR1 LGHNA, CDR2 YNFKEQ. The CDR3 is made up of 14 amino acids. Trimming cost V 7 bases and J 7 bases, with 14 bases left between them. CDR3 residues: CASMRRGGNSPLHF. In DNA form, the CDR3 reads TGTGCCAGCATGAGACGAGGGGGAAATTCACCCCTCCACTTT.

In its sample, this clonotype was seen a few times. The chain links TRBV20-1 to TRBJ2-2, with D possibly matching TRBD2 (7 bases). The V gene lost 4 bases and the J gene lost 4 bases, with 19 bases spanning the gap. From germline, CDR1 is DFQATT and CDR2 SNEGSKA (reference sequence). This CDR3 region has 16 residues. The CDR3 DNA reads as TGCAGTGCTATGTCTCCGGGCGGGGGCCGCACCGGGGAGCTGTTTTTT. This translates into CSAMSPGGGRTGELFF.

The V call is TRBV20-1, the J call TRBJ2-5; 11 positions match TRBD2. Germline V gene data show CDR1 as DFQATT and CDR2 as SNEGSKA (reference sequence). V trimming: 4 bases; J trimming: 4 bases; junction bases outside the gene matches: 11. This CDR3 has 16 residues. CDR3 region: CSATGLAVALRETQYF. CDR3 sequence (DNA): TGCAGTGCTACGGGACTAGCGGTGGCTTTAAGAGAGACCCAGTACTTC.

The CDR3 DNA reads TGTGCCAGCAGCGTAGGGAGTAGCAATCAGCCCCAGCATTTT. It is translated as CASSVGSSNQPQHF. The J gene is TRBJ1-5, the V gene TRBV9; D gene ambiguous. The germline gives CDR1 SGDLS, CDR2 YYNGEE. CDR3 size: 14 residues. Trimming stripped 0 bases from V and 0 bases from J, with 4 bases between.

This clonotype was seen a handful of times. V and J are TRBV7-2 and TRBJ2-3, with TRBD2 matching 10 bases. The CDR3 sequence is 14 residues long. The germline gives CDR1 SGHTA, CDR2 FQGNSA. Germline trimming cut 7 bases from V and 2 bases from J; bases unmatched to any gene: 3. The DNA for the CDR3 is TGTGCCAGCACAGGACTAGCGGTCACAGATACGCAGTATTTT. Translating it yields CASTGLAVTDTQYF. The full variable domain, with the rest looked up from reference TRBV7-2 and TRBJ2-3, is GAGVSQSPSNKVTEKGKDVELRCDPISGHTALYWYRQSLGQGLEFLIYFQGNSAPDKSGLPSDRFSAERTGGSVSTLTIQRTQQEDSAVYLCASTGLAVTDTQYFGPGTRLTVL.

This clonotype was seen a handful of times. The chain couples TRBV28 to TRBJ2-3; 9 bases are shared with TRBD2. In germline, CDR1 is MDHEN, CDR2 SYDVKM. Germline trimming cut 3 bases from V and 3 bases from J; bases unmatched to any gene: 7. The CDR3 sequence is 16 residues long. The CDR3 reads CASSLAASGETDTQYF. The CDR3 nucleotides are TGTGCCAGCAGTTTGGCGGCTAGCGGGGAAACAGATACGCAGTATTTT.

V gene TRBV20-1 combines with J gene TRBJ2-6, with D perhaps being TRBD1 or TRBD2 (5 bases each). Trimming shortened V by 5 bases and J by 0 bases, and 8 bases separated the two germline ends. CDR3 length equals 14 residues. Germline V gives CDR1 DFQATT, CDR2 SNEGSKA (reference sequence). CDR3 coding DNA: TGCAGTGCTGGGGACGGCTCTGGGGCCAACGTCCTGACTTTC. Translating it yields CSAGDGSGANVLTF.

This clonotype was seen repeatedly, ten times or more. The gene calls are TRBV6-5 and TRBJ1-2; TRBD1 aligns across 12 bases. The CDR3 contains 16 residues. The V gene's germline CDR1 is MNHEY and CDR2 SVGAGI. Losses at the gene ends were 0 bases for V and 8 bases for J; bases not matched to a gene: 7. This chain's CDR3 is CASSYSPGQGARGYTF. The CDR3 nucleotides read TGTGCCAGCAGTTACTCGCCGGGACAGGGGGCGCGAGGCTACACCTTC.

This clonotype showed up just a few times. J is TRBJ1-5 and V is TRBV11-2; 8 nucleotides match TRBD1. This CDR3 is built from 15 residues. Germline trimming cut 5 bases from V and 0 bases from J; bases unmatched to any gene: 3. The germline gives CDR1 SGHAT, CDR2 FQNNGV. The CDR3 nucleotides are TGTGCCAGCAGCCCGACAGGGGCTAGCAATCAGCCCCAGCATTTT. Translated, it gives CASSPTGASNQPQHF.

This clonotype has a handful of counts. CDR3 DNA: TGTGCCAGCAGCTCCCGCGCTGACAGGGGGGGAAACTATGGCTACACCTTC. Encoded protein: CASSSRADRGGNYGYTF. The chain carries TRBV7-2 and TRBJ1-2; 9 nucleotides match TRBD1. The CDR3 sequence is 17 residues long. V gave up 4 bases and J gave up 2 bases; unmatched junction bases: 11. Germline assignment: CDR1 SGHTA and CDR2 FQGNSA.

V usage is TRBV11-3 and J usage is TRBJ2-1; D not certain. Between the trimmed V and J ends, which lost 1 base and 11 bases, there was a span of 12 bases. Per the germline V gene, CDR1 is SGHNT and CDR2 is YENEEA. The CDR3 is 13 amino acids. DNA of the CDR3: TGTGCCAGCAGCTTAGTCGAGTCGGTGAAGCAGTTCTTC. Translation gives CASSLVESVKQFF. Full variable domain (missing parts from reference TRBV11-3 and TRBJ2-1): EAGVVQSPRYKIIEKKQPVAFWCNPISGHNTLYWYLQNLGQGPELLIRYENEEAVDDSQLPKDRFSAERLKGVDSTLKIQPAELGDSAVYLCASSLVESVKQFFGPGTRLTVL.

The CDR3 loop is CASSPTGQMNTEAFF. The CDR3 DNA follows: TGCGCCAGCAGCCCTACCGGACAGATGAACACTGAAGCTTTCTTT. V gene TRBV5-1 combines with J gene TRBJ1-1; possible D gene TRBD1, 6 bases. Per germline, CDR1 SGHRS and CDR2 YFSETQ. V was shortened by 4 bases and J by 0 bases, with 13 bases between the two germline ends. The CDR3 has 15 residues.

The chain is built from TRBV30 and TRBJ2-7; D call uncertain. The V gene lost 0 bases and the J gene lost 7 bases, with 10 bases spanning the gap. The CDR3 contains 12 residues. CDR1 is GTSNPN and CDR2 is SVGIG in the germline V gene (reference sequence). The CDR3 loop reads CAWSVMGAEQYF. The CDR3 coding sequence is TGTGCCTGGAGTGTTATGGGTGCGGAGCAGTACTTC.

This CDR3 reads CASSLFGDRENNEQFF. The CDR3 coding sequence is TGTGCCAGCAGTTTATTCGGAGATCGAGAAAACAATGAGCAGTTCTTC. The chain couples TRBV12-3 or TRBV12-4 to TRBJ2-1; no firm D call. Trimming pared 2 bases from V and 5 bases from J, leaving 16 bases between. The CDR3 length is 16 residues.

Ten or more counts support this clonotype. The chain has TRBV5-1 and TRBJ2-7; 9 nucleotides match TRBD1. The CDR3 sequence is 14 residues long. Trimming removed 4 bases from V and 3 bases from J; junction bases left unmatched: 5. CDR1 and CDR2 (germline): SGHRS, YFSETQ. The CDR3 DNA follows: TGCGCCAGCAGCCTGACAGGGGGGGACTACGAGCAGTACTTC. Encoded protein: CASSLTGGDYEQYF.

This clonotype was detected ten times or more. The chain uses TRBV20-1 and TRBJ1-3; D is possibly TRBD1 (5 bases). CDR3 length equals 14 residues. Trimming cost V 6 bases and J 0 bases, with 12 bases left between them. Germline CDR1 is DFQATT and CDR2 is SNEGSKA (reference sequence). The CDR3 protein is CSARDFNSGNTIYF. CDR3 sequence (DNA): TGCAGTGCCCGGGACTTCAACTCTGGAAACACCATATATTTT.

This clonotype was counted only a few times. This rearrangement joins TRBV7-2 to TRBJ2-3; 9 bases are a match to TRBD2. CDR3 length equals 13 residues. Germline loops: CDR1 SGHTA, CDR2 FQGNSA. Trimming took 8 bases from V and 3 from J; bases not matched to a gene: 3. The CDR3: CASEAGGTDTQYF. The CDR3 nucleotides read TGTGCCAGCGAGGCGGGGGGGACAGATACGCAGTATTTT.

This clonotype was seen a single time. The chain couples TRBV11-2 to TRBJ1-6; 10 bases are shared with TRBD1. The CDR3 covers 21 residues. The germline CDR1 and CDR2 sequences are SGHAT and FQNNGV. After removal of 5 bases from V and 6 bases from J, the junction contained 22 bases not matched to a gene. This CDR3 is CASSPDRSTGQGMGFNSPLHF. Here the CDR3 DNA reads TGTGCCAGCAGCCCCGATCGATCCACGGGACAGGGGATGGGGTTTAATTCACCCCTCCACTTT.

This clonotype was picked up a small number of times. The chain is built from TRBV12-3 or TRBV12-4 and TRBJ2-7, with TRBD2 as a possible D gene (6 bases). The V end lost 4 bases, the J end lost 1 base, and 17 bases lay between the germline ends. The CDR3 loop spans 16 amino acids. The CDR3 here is CASSSTAGRNSYEQYF. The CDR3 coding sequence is TGTGCCAGCAGTTCCACTGCGGGACGGAATTCCTACGAGCAGTACTTC.

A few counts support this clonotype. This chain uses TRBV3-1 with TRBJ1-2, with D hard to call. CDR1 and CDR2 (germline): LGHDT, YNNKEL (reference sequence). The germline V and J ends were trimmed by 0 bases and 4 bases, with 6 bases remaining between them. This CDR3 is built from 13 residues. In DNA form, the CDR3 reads TGTGCCAGCAGCCAAGATAGGGCCTATGGCTACACCTTC. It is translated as CASSQDRAYGYTF.

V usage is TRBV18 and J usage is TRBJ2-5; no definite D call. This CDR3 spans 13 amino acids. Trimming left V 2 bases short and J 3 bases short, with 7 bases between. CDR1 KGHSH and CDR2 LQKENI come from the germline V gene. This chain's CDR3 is CASSPYQEETQYF. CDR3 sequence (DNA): TGTGCCAGCTCACCATACCAGGAAGAGACCCAGTACTTC.